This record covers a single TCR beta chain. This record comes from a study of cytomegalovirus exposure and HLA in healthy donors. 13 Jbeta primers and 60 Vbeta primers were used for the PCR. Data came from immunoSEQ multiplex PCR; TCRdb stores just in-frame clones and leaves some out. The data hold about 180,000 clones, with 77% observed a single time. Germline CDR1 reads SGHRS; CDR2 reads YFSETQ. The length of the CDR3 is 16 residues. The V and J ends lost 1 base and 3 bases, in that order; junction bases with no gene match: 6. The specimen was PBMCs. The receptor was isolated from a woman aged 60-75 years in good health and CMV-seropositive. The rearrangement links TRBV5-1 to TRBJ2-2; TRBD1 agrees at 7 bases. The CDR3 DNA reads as TGCGCCAGCAGCTTGACGTCAGGGGGTGACACCGGGGAGCTGTTTTTT. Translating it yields CASSLTSGGDTGELFF.